A selection of T cell receptor beta chains follows, all from one sample in a study of a mutant IDH1 vaccine in newly diagnosed glioma. Measured with immunoSEQ multiplex PCR; TCRdb has only the in-frame clones, and not every one. The sample contains some 120,000 clones, around four fifths of which appear only once. These receptors' targets are unknown. The source was PBMCs, collected from a glioma patient whose treatment included an IDH1 peptide vaccine. Source of these receptors: a middle-aged man with glioma. CDR3s include the opening cysteine and the closing phenylalanine or tryptophan. Each record gives: D gene, J gene, CDR3 length, clone size, V gene, CDR3 protein, CDR3 DNA. A D gene is named only where the DNA matches it firmly. Clone size is shown for a subset of rows, as once, few, many or a class of expanded clone.

NA | TRBJ2-1 | 15 | NA | TRBV2 | CASSSGTSQKNEQFF | TGTGCCAGCAGTTCCGGGACCTCGCAAAAGAATGAGCAGTTCTTC
NA | TRBJ1-5 | 15 | once | TRBV18 | CASSPSSGLLGPQHF | TGTGCCAGCTCACCATCATCAGGCCTGTTAGGGCCCCAGCATTTT
TRBD1 | TRBJ2-1 | 15 | once | TRBV30 | CAWSKDRGSYNEQFF | TGTGCCTGGAGTAAGGACAGGGGCTCCTACAATGAGCAGTTCTTC
NA | TRBJ1-3 | 15 | NA | TRBV18 | CASSPPLTAGNTIYF | TGTGCCAGCTCACCACCGCTGACTGCTGGAAACACCATATATTTT
NA | TRBJ2-5 | 13 | NA | TRBV7-7 | CASSSNQQETQYF | TGTGCTAGCAGCTCGAATCAGCAAGAGACCCAGTACTTC
TRBD1 | TRBJ2-7 | 13 | NA | TRBV4-2 | CASSQGQTYEQYF | TGTGCCAGCAGCCAGGGACAGACCTACGAGCAGTACTTC
TRBD2 | TRBJ2-1 | 15 | NA | TRBV5-6 | CASSGGTRRDNEQFF | TGTGCCAGCAGCGGCGGGACTAGAAGAGACAATGAGCAGTTCTTC
NA | TRBJ2-7 | 15 | NA | TRBV2 | CAGSSRASPLYEQYF | TGTGCCGGCAGTTCTAGGGCCTCACCCCTCTACGAGCAGTACTTC
NA | TRBJ1-1 | 13 | few | TRBV29-1 | CSVDGGTNTEAFF | TGCAGCGTTGATGGGGGGACGAACACTGAAGCTTTCTTT
TRBD1 | TRBJ2-7 | 14 | medium-sized | TRBV28 | CASRQGQGVDEQYF | TGTGCCAGCAGGCAAGGACAGGGGGTTGACGAGCAGTACTTC
NA | TRBJ2-1 | 15 | NA | TRBV5-6 | CASSLGGLSYNEQFF | TGTGCCAGCAGCTTGGGAGGGCTTTCCTACAATGAGCAGTTCTTC
TRBD1 | TRBJ1-1 | 16 | NA | TRBV5-4 | CASSNGQGAGWTEAFF | TGTGCCAGCAGCAATGGACAGGGGGCAGGATGGACTGAAGCTTTCTTT
NA | TRBJ2-7 | 16 | once | TRBV7-6 | CASSKRTVGGGYEQYF | TGTGCCAGCAGCAAACGGACAGTCGGGGGCGGCTACGAGCAGTACTTC
NA | TRBJ2-6 | 19 | NA | TRBV18 | CASSPEPGRRDSGANVLTF | TGTGCCAGCTCACCGGAACCGGGACGTAGGGACTCTGGGGCCAACGTCCTGACTTTC
TRBD1 | TRBJ2-2 | 14 | NA | TRBV6-5 | CASSPRQGTGELFF | TGTGCCAGCAGCCCTAGACAGGGTACCGGGGAGCTGTTTTTT
NA | TRBJ2-7 | 14 | NA | TRBV6-1 | CASSVRDTTYEQYF | TGTGCCAGCAGTGTAAGGGACACTACCTACGAGCAGTACTTC
TRBD1 | TRBJ1-2 | 15 | NA | TRBV6-5 | CASSYFTGGNYGYTF | TGTGCCAGCAGTTACTTTACAGGGGGCAACTATGGCTACACCTTC
TRBD2 | TRBJ2-7 | 16 | NA | TRBV13 | CASSPGLAGLSYEQYF | TGTGCCAGCAGCCCTGGACTAGCGGGTCTATCCTACGAGCAGTACTTC
NA | TRBJ1-6 | 13 | NA | TRBV5-1 | CASSEGAGILLHF | TGCGCCAGCAGCGAAGGGGCCGGAATACTCCTCCACTTT
NA | TRBJ2-1 | 13 | NA | TRBV10-2 | CASSAGNYNEQFF | TGCGCCAGCAGTGCGGGGAACTACAATGAGCAGTTCTTC
NA | TRBJ2-5 | 14 | NA | TRBV27 | CASSTRLGQETQYF | TGTGCCAGCAGTACTCGACTGGGTCAAGAGACCCAGTACTTC
NA | TRBJ1-5 | 12 | NA | TRBV5-5 | CASSYNNQPQHF | TGTGCCAGCAGCTACAACAATCAGCCCCAGCATTTT
TRBD1 | TRBJ2-1 | 15 | NA | TRBV5-1 | CASSFTTGSYNEQFF | TGCGCCAGCAGCTTTACGACAGGGTCGTACAATGAGCAGTTCTTC
NA | TRBJ2-7 | 15 | NA | TRBV5-1 | CASSLEEVGEYEQYF | TGCGCCAGCAGCTTGGAGGAGGTGGGAGAATACGAGCAGTACTTC